What follows is one TCR beta chain and its context. CDR1 and CDR2 (germline): KGHSH, LQKENI. The CDR3 runs to 14 residues. V shed 2 bases and J shed 4 bases, with 9 bases lying between them. This entry belongs to a study of blood T cell repertoires in COVID-19. For the study at large: Both acute and convalescent COVID-19 samples were obtained from the United States, Italy and Spain.

Profiling relied on immunoSEQ multiplex PCR, and the TCRdb table lists in-frame clones only, not all of them. This table holds 140,000 or so clones, around 81% found once. The chain has TRBV18 and TRBJ2-1; D is perhaps TRBD1 (5 bases). Input material: peripheral blood. This receptor was identified in a human donor in a cohort sampled during active COVID-19. The DNA for the CDR3 is TGTGCCAGCTCACCAGGACATGGGTACAATGAGCAGTTCTTC. It specifies CASSPGHGYNEQFF.